These 4 T cell receptor beta chains originate from one sample sequenced in a study of cytomegalovirus exposure and HLA in healthy donors. 60 Vbeta and 13 Jbeta primers were used in PCR. The data were produced by immunoSEQ multiplex PCR, yet TCRdb's version contains in-frame clones alone and is incomplete. The sample comprises approximately 70,000 clones, about four fifths of which are singletons, and around 2.9% rests with the top ten. Sequencing used PBMCs. Receptors were obtained from a woman in her 30s in good health and CMV-seronegative.

This chain connects TRBV28 to TRBJ2-7, with 7 bases that match TRBD1. The V gene end was trimmed by 6 bases and the J gene end by 2 bases; junction bases not matched to a gene: 7. Germline CDR1 reads MDHEN; CDR2 reads SYDVKM. The CDR3 is 14 amino acids. CDR3 in DNA: TGTGCCAGCAGAACAGGGGTTAGTACCTACGAGCAGTACTTC. Amino acid sequence: CASRTGVSTYEQYF.

The rearrangement joins TRBV2 to TRBJ2-2, with a tentative D call TRBD1 (5 bases). The CDR3 runs 15 residues. Trimming stripped 5 bases from V and 1 base from J, with 11 bases between. The germline V gene has CDR1 SNHLY and CDR2 FYNNEI. CDR3 sequence reads: CASSPIGQNTGELFF. The CDR3 DNA is TGTGCCAGCAGTCCTATCGGACAGAACACCGGGGAGCTGTTTTTT.

This chain connects TRBV4-3 to TRBJ1-1; 11 positions agree with TRBD1. This CDR3 has 17 amino acids. Germline V gene data show CDR1 as LGHNA and CDR2 as YSLEER. V shed 2 bases, J shed 3 bases, and the junction held 8 bases outside the gene matches. The CDR3 DNA reads as TGCGCCAGCAGCCAACCAACGGGACAGGGGGTGGACACTGAAGCTTTCTTT. Encoded protein: CASSQPTGQGVDTEAFF.

The chain couples TRBV29-1 to TRBJ1-1; 8 nucleotides match TRBD1. After removal of 3 bases from V and 3 bases from J, the junction contained 9 bases not matched to a gene. CDR3 length equals 15 residues. The germline gives CDR1 SQVTM, CDR2 ANQGSEA. CDR3 sequence reads: CSVEPRTGRYTEAFF. The CDR3 nucleotides read TGCAGCGTTGAGCCCCGGACAGGGAGGTACACTGAAGCTTTCTTT.